This T cell receptor (beta chain) was retrieved from a study of T cell changes during pregnancy in multiple sclerosis. TCRdb keeps only in-frame clones here, not all; method: immunoSEQ multiplex PCR. The sample includes around 97,000 clones, less than 95% of them seen just once. The germline CDR1 and CDR2 sequences are SGHTA and FQGNSA. CDR3 length equals 15 residues. The V end was cut by 4 bases, the J end by 2 bases, with 13 bases between. This clone was picked up one time. The receptor comes from a female donor in good health, enrolled as a control in a pregnancy study. The sample was peripheral blood, taken in the second trimester of pregnancy. The chain couples TRBV7-2 to TRBJ2-3; TRBD1 is a possible D gene (6 bases). This CDR3 reads CASSSPRGNTDTQYF. The DNA of the CDR3 is TGTGCCAGCAGCTCGCCCAGGGGAAACACAGATACGCAGTATTTT.